The 8 T cell receptor beta chains reported below all come from one sample, sequenced in a study of naive and memory T cell subsets. Regarding treatment: skin biopsy from PPD injection site in Mantoux-positive individual. A UMI-containing oligonucleotide was joined by 3' ligation to the TCR cDNA template. Four PCR rounds used nested alpha and beta constant region primers plus the SP2 primer. In TCRdb, the UMI-ligation and nested PCR reads were re-called with MiXCR into one record per CDR3 protein. The table has 40,000 or so distinct CDR3 sequences, about 11% seen once. Sequenced here: skin, sampled from a tuberculin skin test site. The source of these receptors is an adult in good health.

The chain couples TRBV2 to TRBJ1-6; 7 positions match TRBD1. Per germline, CDR1 SNHLY and CDR2 FYNNEI. The CDR3 extends over 17 amino acids. V was clipped by 6 bases and J by 6 bases; unmatched bases: 14. For the CDR3, the DNA is TGTGCCAGCAGCCCACAGGGGTGGGAGGGCCTTAATTCACCCCTCCACTTT. This encodes CASSPQGWEGLNSPLHF. Based on the CDR3 plus reference TRBV2 and TRBJ1-6, the full variable domain is EPEVTQTPSHQVTQMGQEVILRCVPISNHLYFYWYRQILGQKVEFLVSFYNNEISEKSEIFDDQFSVERPDGSNFTLKIRSTKLEDSAMYFCASSPQGWEGLNSPLHFGNGTRLTVT.

The chain joins TRBV6-2 or TRBV6-3 to TRBJ1-5; tentatively, D is TRBD1 (5 bases). There are 17 residues in the CDR3. Germline lookup yields CDR1 MNHEY and CDR2 SVGEGT. V lost 10 bases and J 7 bases, leaving 29 bases between the germline ends. The CDR3 protein is CATPAAGTGDRPQPQHF. CDR3 coding DNA: TGTGCCACCCCGGCGGCAGGGACCGGGGATCGACCACAGCCCCAGCATTTT.

The sample holds many counts of this clonotype. J is TRBJ2-1 and V is TRBV2; 7 bases agree with TRBD1. The CDR3 has 15 residues. From germline, CDR1 is SNHLY and CDR2 FYNNEI. Losses at the gene ends were 2 bases for V and 3 bases for J; bases not matched to a gene: 4. CDR3 amino acids: CASSELTGIYNEQFF. CDR3 coding DNA: TGTGCCAGCAGTGAATTGACAGGGATCTACAATGAGCAGTTCTTC.

This clonotype was counted at least ten times. This chain links TRBV6-5 with TRBJ2-1; 9 bases are a match to TRBD1. Germline CDR1 reads MNHEY; CDR2 reads SVGAGI. This CDR3 has 18 residues. The ends lost 2 bases at V and 2 bases at J; junction bases unmatched: 10. The CDR3 here is CASSYPGEDRGPYNEQFF. CDR3 nucleotide sequence: TGTGCCAGCAGTTACCCCGGGGAGGACAGGGGACCCTACAATGAGCAGTTCTTC.

This clonotype was observed many times. This sequence joins TRBV6-5 and TRBJ1-1; D unclear. Germline CDR1 is MNHEY and CDR2 is SVGAGI. The CDR3 is 15 amino acids. The germline V and J ends were trimmed by 2 bases and 0 bases, with 10 bases remaining between them. This CDR3 is CASSYGFQLNTEAFF. The CDR3 coding sequence is TGTGCCAGCAGTTACGGGTTCCAGCTGAACACTGAAGCTTTCTTT.

This clonotype was seen a handful of times. This chain connects TRBV5-6 to TRBJ2-3; D is uncertain. The CDR3 length is 13 residues. Germline V lookup: CDR1 SGHDT, CDR2 YYEEEE. V was shortened by 1 base and J by 0 bases, with 3 bases between the two germline ends. CDR3: CASSLQSTDTQYF. The DNA of the CDR3 is TGTGCCAGCAGCTTGCAGAGCACAGATACGCAGTATTTT.

This clonotype was found many times. The gene calls are TRBV29-1 and TRBJ2-7; 13 bases match TRBD2. CDR3 length equals 13 residues. Germline V gene sequence: CDR1 SQVTM, CDR2 ANQGSEA. With 6 bases clipped from V and 6 bases from J, the junction kept 5 bases outside the gene matches. CDR3 sequence reads: CSVTLAGGREQYF. For the CDR3, the DNA is TGCAGCGTGACACTAGCGGGAGGGCGCGAGCAGTACTTC.

The sample holds a few counts of this clonotype. The CDR3 protein is CASSSRTGFQETQYF. The CDR3 DNA reads as TGTGCCAGCAGTTCCCGGACAGGGTTCCAAGAGACCCAGTACTTC. This sequence joins TRBV12-3 or TRBV12-4 and TRBJ2-5; 8 positions agree with TRBD1. V shed 4 bases and J 1 base; nucleotides not matched to a gene: 5. The length of the CDR3 is 15 residues.